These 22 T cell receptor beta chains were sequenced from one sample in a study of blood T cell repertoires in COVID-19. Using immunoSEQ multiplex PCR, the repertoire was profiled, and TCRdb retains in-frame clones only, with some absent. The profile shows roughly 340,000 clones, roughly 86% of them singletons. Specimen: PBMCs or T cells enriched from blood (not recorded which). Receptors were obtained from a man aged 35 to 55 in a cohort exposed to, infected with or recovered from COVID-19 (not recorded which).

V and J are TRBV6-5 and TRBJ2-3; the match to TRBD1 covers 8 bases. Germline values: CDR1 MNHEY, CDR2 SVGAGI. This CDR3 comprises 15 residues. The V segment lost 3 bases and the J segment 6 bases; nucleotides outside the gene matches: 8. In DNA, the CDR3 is TGTGCCAGCAGTTATGACAGGGGCGGTATCGATACGCAGTATTTT. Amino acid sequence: CASSYDRGGIDTQYF.

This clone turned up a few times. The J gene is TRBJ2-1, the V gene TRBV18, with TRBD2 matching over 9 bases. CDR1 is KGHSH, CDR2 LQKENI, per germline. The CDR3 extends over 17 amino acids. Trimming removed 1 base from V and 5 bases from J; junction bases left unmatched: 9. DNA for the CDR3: TGTGCCAGCTCACCACGGATAGCGGGAGTAAAGGACAATGAGCAGTTCTTC. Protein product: CASSPRIAGVKDNEQFF.

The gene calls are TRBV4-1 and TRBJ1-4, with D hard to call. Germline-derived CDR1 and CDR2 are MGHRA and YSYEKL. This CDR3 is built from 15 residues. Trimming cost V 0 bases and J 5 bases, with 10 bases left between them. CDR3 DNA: TGCGCCAGCAGCCAAGATAGGAGCCAAAATGAAAAACTGTTTTTT. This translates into CASSQDRSQNEKLFF.

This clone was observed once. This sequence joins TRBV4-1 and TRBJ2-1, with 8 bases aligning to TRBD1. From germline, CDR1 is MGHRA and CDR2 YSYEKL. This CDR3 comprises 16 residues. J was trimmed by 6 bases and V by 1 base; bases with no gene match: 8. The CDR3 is CASSQGLRGQGNEQFF. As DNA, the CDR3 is TGCGCCAGCAGCCAAGGGCTCAGGGGGCAGGGCAATGAGCAGTTCTTC.

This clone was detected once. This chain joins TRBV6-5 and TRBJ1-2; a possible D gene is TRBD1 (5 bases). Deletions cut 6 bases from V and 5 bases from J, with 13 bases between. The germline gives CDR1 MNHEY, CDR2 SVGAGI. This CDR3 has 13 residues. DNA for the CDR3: TGTGCCAGCAGCAAACAGGAGAATTATGGCTACACCTTC. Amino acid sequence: CASSKQENYGYTF.

The CDR3 here is CASSWLAGYYNEQFF. CDR3 bases: TGTGCCAGCAGCTGGCTAGCCGGGTACTACAATGAGCAGTTCTTC. V usage is TRBV5-5 and J usage is TRBJ2-1, with D perhaps TRBD2 (5 bases). V was trimmed by 3 bases and J by 3 bases, leaving 13 bases between them. This CDR3 contains 15 residues. The germline CDR1 and CDR2 sequences are SGHKS and YYEKEE (reference sequence).

CDR3 sequence (DNA): TGTGCCAGCAGCTTACAGGGGGCGGACACTGAAGCTTTCTTT. It is translated as CASSLQGADTEAFF. The V gene is TRBV7-3, the J gene TRBJ1-1, with 8 bases identical to TRBD1. The CDR3 covers 14 residues. V dropped 2 bases and J dropped 3; count of bases not matched to a gene: 2. Per the germline V gene, CDR1 is SGHTA and CDR2 is FQGTGA.

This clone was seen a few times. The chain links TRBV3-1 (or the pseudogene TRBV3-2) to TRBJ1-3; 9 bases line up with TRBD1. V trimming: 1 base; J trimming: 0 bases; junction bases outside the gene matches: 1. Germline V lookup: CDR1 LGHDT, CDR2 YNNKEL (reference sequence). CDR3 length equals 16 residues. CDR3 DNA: TGTGCCAGCAGCCAAGGGGGACAGGGCTCTGGAAACACCATATATTTT. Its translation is CASSQGGQGSGNTIYF.

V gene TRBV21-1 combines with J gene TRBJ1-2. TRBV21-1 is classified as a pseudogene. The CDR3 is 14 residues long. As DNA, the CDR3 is TGTGCCAGCAGCCTCCTGGAGGATCCGGATGGCTACACCTTC. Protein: CASSLLEDPDGYTF.

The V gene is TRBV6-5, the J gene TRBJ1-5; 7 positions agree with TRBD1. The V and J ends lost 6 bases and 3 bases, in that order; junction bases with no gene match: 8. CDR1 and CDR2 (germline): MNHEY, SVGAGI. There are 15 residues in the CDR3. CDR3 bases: TGTGCCAGCAGCGTTCGGACAGGACCCAATCAGCCCCAGCATTTT. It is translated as CASSVRTGPNQPQHF.

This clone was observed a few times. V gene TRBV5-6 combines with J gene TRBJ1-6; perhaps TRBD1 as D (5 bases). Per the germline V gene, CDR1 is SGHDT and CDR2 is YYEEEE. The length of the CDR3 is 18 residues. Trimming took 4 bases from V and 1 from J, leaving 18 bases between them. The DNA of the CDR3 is TGTGCCAGCAGCCCAAGGGGCCCAGTGGGGTCCTATAATTCACCCCTCCACTTT. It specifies CASSPRGPVGSYNSPLHF.

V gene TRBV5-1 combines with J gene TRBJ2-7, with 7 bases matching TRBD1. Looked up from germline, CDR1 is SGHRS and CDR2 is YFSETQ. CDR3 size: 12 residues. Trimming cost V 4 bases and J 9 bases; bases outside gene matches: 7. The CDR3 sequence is CASSQDRSPQYF. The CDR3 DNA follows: TGCGCCAGCAGCCAGGACAGGTCCCCGCAGTACTTC. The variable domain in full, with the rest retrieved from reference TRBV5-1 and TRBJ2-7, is KAGVTQTPRYLIKTRGQQVTLSCSPISGHRSVSWYQQTPGQGLQFLFEYFSETQRNKGNFPGRFSGRQFSNSRSEMNVSTLELGDSALYLCASSQDRSPQYFGPGTRLTVT.

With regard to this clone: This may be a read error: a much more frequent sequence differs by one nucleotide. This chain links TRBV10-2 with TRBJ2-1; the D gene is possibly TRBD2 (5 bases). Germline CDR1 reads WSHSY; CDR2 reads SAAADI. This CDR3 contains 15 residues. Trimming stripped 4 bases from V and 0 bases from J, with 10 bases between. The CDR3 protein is CASSGSASSYNEQFF. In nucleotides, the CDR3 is TGCGCCAGCAGTGGTAGCGCCAGCTCCTACAATGAGCAGTTCTTC.

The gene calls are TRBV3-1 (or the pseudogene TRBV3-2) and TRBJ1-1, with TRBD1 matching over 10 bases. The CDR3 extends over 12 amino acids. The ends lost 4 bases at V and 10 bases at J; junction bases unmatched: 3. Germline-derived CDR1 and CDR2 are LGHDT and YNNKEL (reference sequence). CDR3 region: CASSPGDRGAFF. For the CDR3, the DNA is TGTGCCAGCAGCCCGGGGGACAGGGGAGCTTTCTTT.

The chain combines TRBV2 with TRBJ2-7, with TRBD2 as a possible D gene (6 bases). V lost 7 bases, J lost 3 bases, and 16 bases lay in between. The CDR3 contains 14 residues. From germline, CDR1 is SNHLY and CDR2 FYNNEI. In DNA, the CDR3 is TGTGCCAGCACTCTACTAGCAGAACGCTACGAGCAGTACTTC. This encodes CASTLLAERYEQYF.

CDR3 DNA: TGTGCCAGCTCCTCAGGGTCGGCCACTGAAGCTTTCTTT. Residues: CASSSGSATEAFF. The chain links TRBV18 to TRBJ1-1, with D tentatively TRBD1 (5 bases). Trimming removed 6 bases from V and 4 bases from J, with 12 bases in between. The CDR3 runs 13 residues. The germline V gene encodes CDR1 KGHSH and CDR2 LQKENI.

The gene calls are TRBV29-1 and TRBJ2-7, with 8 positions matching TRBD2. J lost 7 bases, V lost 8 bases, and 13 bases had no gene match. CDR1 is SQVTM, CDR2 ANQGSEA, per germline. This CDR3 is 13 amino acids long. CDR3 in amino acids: CSFSPGLGGEQYF. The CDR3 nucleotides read TGCAGCTTTTCTCCGGGACTAGGGGGAGAGCAGTACTTC.

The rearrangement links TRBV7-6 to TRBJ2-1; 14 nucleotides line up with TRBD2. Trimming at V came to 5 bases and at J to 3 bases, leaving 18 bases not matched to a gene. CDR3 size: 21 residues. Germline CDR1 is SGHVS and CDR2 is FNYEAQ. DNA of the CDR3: TGTGCCAGCAGCCCACGCGACGGACTAGCGGGAGGACCAAGAAACTACAATGAGCAGTTCTTC. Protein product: CASSPRDGLAGGPRNYNEQFF.

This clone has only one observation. CDR3 nucleotides: TGTGCCAGCAGTCCGGGACAGACGAACACCGGGGAGCTGTTTTTT. Translation: CASSPGQTNTGELFF. The chain carries TRBV11-2 and TRBJ2-2, with 7 bases that match TRBD1. This CDR3 has 15 amino acids. Germline V gives CDR1 SGHAT, CDR2 FQNNGV. Unmatched junction bases numbered 4, after V lost 6 bases and J lost 0 bases.

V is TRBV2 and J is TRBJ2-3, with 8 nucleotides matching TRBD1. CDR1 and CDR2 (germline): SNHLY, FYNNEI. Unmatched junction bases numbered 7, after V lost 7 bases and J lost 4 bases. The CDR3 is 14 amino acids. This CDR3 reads CASNQQGGPDTQYF. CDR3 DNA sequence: TGTGCCAGCAATCAACAGGGGGGACCAGATACGCAGTATTTT.

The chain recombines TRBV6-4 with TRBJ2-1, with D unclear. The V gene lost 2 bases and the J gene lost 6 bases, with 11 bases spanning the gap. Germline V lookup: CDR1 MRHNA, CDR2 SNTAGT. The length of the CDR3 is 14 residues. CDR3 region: CASSDLGPTNEQFF. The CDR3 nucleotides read TGTGCCAGCAGTGACCTTGGCCCCACCAATGAGCAGTTCTTC.

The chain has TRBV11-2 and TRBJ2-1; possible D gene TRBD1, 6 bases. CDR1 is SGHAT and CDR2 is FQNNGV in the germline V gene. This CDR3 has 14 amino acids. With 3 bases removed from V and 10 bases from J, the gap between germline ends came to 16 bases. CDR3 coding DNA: TGTGCCAGCAGCTTGGTAGCGCGAAGGGGGGAGCAGTTCTTC. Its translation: CASSLVARRGEQFF.